This T cell receptor beta chain was captured in a study of CD8 T cells in ankylosing spondylitis. Findings and caveats of the study: What appeared characteristic of ankylosing spondylitis blood was a TCR beta motif of 7 or 8 highly homologous variants. In peripheral blood, disease-linked CD8+ clones occurred at relatively low frequencies. Matched ankylosing spondylitis synovial fluid reportedly contained a significantly enriched population of disease-linked clones.

On this clonotype itself: As yet, its antigen is unknown.

The CDR3 loop spans 16 amino acids. Trimming at V came to 6 bases and at J to 6 bases, leaving 14 bases not matched to a gene. Preparation of TCR beta libraries was done by quantitative 5'-RACE with molecular barcodes. Each CDR3 protein gets one entry after TCRdb re-called the 5' RACE reads with MiXCR. The repertoire holds about 270,000 distinct CDR3 sequences, with 32% as singletons. This TCR was recovered from a male donor with ankylosing spondylitis or in good health (not recorded which). Sample: blood, either unsorted or a sorted T cell fraction (not recorded which). The chain is built from TRBV12-3 or TRBV12-4 and TRBJ1-2; 9 bases agree with TRBD1. CDR3 DNA sequence: TGTGCCAGCAGGTCCACGACCATTACAGGGGGCGATGGCTACACCTTC. Translation gives CASRSTTITGGDGYTF.